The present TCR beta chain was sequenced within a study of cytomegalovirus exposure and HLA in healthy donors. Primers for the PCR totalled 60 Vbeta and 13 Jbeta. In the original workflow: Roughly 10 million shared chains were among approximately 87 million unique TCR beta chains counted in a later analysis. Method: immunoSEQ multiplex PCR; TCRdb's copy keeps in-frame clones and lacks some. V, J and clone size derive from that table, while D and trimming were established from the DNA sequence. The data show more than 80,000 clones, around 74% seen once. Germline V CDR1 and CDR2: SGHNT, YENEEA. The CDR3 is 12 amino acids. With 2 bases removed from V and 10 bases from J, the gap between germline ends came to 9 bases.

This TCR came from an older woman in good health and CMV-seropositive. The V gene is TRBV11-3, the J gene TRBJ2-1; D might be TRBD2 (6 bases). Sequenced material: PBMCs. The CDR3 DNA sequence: TGTGCCAGCAGCTTACGCGGGACCGAGCAGTTCTTC. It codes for CASSLRGTEQFF.